The entry below describes one T cell receptor (beta chain). Its antigen remains unidentified. It was the roughly 110-subject validation cohort, separate from the approximately 670-subject first cohort, to which the donors belonged. J gave up 3 bases and V 4 bases, and 3 bases lay outside the gene matches. Germline V gene sequence: CDR1 SGHRS, CDR2 YFSETQ. The CDR3 totals 15 residues. Libraries were prepared by immunoSEQ multiplex PCR; TCRdb keeps only in-frame clonotypes and omits some of them. This table has about 130,000 clones, 90% appearing once. This sample was included in a study of cytomegalovirus exposure and HLA in healthy donors. Overall study findings and caveats: Accounts indicate the classifier identified cytomegalovirus status with strong specificity and sensitivity. The study recorded around 160 TCR beta chains that were cytomegalovirus-associated. In vitro assays verified that a few CMV-associated chains recognized CMV antigens specifically.

The sample was PBMCs. This chain uses TRBV5-1 with TRBJ2-1; 11 bases align to TRBD1. This receptor was taken from a young woman in good health and CMV-seropositive. CDR3: CASSRGTGGYNEQFF. The CDR3 nucleotides are TGCGCCAGCAGCCGGGGGACAGGGGGCTACAATGAGCAGTTCTTC.